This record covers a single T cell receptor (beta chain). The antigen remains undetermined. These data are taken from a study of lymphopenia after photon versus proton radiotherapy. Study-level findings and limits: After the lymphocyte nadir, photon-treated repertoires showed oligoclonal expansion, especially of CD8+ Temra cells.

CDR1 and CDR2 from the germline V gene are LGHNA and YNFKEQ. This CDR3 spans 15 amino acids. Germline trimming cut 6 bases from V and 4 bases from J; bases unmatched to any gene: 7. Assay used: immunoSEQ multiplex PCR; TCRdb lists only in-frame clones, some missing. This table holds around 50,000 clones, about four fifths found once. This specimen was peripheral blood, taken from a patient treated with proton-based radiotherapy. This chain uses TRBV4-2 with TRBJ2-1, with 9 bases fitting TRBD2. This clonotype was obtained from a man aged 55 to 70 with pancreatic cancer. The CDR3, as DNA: TGTGCCAGCAGTAATAGCGGGAGAGCATACAATGAGCAGTTCTTC. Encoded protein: CASSNSGRAYNEQFF.